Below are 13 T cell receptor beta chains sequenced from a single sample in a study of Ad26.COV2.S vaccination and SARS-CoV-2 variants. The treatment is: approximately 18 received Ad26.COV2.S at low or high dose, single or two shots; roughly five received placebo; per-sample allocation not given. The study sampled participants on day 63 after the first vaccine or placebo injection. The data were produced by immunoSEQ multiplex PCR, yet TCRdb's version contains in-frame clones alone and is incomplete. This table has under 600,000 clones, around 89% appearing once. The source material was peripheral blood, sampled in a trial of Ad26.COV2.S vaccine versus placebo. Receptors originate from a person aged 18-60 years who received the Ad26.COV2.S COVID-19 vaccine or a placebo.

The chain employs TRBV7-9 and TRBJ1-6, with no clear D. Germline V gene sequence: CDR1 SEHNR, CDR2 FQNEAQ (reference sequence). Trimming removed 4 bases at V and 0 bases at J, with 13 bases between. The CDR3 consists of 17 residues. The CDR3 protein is CASSSDRDSSYNSPLHF. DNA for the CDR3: TGTGCCAGCAGCTCGGATAGGGATAGCTCCTATAATTCACCCCTCCACTTT.

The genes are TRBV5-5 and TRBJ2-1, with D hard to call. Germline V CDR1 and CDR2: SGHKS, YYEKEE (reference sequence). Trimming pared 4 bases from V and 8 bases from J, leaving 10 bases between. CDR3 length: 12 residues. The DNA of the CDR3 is TGTGCCAGCAGCCCCACCCGCGATGAGCAGTTCTTC. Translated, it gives CASSPTRDEQFF.

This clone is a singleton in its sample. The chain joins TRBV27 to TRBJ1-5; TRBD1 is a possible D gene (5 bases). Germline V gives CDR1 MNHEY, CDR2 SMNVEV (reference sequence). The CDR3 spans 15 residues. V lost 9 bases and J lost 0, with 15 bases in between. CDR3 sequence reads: CASRSHGHSNQPQHF. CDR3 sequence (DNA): TGTGCCAGTAGAAGTCACGGACATAGCAATCAGCCCCAGCATTTT.

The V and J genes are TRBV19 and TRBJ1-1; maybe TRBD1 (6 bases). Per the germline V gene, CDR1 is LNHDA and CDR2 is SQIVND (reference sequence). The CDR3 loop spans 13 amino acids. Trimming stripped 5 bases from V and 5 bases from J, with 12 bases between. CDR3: CASSSGQRTEAFF. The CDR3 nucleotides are TGTGCCAGTAGTTCAGGACAGAGGACTGAAGCTTTCTTT.

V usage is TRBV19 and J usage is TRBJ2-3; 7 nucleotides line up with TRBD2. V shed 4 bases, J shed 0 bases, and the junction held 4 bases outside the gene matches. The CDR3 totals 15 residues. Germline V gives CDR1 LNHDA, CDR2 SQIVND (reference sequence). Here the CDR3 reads CASSNGLGSTDTQYF. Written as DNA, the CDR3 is TGTGCCAGTAGTAACGGACTAGGGAGCACAGATACGCAGTATTTT.

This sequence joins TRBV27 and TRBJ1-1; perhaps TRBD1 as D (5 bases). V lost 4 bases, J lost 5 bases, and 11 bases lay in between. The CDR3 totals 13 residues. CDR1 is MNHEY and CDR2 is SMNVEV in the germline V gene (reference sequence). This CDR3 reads CASSYTWGTEAFF. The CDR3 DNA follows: TGTGCCAGCAGTTATACCTGGGGGACTGAAGCTTTCTTT.

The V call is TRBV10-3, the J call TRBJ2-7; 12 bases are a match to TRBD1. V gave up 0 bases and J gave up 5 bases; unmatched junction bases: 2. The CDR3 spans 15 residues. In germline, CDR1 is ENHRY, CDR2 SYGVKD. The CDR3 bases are TGTGCCATCAGTGAGTCCGGGACAGGGGGCAACGAGCAGTACTTC. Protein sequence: CAISESGTGGNEQYF.

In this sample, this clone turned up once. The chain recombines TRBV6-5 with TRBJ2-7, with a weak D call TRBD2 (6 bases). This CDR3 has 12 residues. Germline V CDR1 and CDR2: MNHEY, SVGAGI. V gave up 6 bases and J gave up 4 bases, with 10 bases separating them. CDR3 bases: TGTGCCAGCAGCCCCGGGGGTTACGAGCAGTACTTC. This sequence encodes CASSPGGYEQYF.

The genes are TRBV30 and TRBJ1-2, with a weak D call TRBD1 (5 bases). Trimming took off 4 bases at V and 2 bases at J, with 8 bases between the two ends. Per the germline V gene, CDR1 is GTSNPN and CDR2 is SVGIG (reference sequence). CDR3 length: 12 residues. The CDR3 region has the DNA TGTGCCTGGAAAGGGGAAAACTATGGCTACACCTTC. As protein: CAWKGENYGYTF.

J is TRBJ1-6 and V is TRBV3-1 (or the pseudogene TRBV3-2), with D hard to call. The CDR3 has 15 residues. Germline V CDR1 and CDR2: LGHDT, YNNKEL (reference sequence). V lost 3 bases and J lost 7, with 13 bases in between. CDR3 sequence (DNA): TGTGCCAGCAGCCAGGGAGGGAATCGGAATTCACCCCTCCACTTT. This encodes CASSQGGNRNSPLHF.

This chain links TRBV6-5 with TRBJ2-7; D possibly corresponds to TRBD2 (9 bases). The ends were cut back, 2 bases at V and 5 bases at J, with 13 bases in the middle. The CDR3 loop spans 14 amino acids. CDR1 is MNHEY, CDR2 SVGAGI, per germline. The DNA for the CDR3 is TGTGCCAGCAGTTACCTAGCGGGACAGGACGAGCAGTACTTC. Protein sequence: CASSYLAGQDEQYF.

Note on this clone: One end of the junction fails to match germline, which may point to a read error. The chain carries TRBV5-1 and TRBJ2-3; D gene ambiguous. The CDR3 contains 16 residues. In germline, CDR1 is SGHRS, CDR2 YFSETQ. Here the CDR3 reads CASSLEGYGRTDTQYF. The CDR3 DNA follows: TGCGCCAGCAGCTTGGAAGGGTATGGCCGCACCGATACGCAGTATTTT. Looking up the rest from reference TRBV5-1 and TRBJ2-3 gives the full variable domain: KAGVTQTPRYLIKTRGQQVTLSCSPISGHRSVSWYQQTPGQGLQFLFEYFSETQRNKGNFPGRFSGRQFSNSRSEMNVSTLELGDSALYLCASSLEGYGRTDTQYFGPGTRLTVL.

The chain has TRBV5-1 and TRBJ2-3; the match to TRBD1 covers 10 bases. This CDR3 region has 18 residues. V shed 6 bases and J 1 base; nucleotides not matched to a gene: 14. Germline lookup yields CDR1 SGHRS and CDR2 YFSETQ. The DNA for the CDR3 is TGCGCCAGCACGAGGCGAGGCCCCGGGACAGGGGGCACAGATACGCAGTATTTT. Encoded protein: CASTRRGPGTGGTDTQYF.